Each of the 5 T cell receptor beta chains below was sequenced from the same sample in a study of blood T cell repertoires in COVID-19. Data came from immunoSEQ multiplex PCR; TCRdb stores just in-frame clones and leaves some out. In the table there are 300,000 to 450,000 clones, about 89% of which are singletons. Sequenced: peripheral blood. These receptors came from a woman between 55 and 75 years old with COVID-19, enrolled during active disease.

The chain recombines TRBV4-1 with TRBJ2-7, with D possibly being TRBD1 (6 bases). CDR1 and CDR2 (germline): MGHRA, YSYEKL. Trimming took off 4 bases at V and 0 bases at J, with 19 bases between the two ends. The length of the CDR3 is 17 residues. CDR3 in DNA: TGCGCCAGCAGCCGAGGATCAGCGACAGGTCGCTCCTACGAGCAGTACTTC. Translating it yields CASSRGSATGRSYEQYF.

The chain combines TRBV27 with TRBJ1-1; TRBD1 might be the D (5 bases). V was trimmed by 5 bases and J by 1 base, leaving 11 bases between them. Germline CDR1 and CDR2: MNHEY and SMNVEV (reference sequence). There are 14 residues in the CDR3. The CDR3 loop reads CASSPGGGNTEAFF. CDR3 nucleotides: TGTGCCAGCAGTCCCGGGGGGGGGAACACTGAAGCTTTCTTT.

The chain employs TRBV4-2 and TRBJ1-2, with TRBD1 as a possible D gene (5 bases). Germline loops: CDR1 LGHNA, CDR2 YNFKEQ. The V gene lost 3 bases and the J gene lost 7 bases, with 12 bases spanning the gap. The CDR3 runs 13 residues. The CDR3 here is CASSQGGVRGYTF. In DNA form, the CDR3 reads TGTGCCAGCAGCCAGGGAGGGGTTCGTGGCTACACCTTC.

The CDR3 DNA follows: TGTGCCACCAGCAGAGCCTCCGGGAGGTCGGTCGGCTACACCTTC. Its translation is CATSRASGRSVGYTF. The chain recombines TRBV15 with TRBJ1-2; D not certain. The CDR3 is 15 residues long. From germline, CDR1 is LNHNV and CDR2 YYDKDF (reference sequence). Trimming removed 1 base at V and 8 bases at J, with 17 bases between.

This chain joins TRBV10-2 and TRBJ2-1, with D uncertain. CDR1 is WSHSY, CDR2 SAAADI, per germline. The CDR3 has 13 amino acids. Trimming removed 3 bases at V and 6 bases at J, with 9 bases between. CDR3 DNA: TGCGCCAGCAGTGAAGACACGACCAATGAGCAGTTCTTC. Its protein product is CASSEDTTNEQFF.